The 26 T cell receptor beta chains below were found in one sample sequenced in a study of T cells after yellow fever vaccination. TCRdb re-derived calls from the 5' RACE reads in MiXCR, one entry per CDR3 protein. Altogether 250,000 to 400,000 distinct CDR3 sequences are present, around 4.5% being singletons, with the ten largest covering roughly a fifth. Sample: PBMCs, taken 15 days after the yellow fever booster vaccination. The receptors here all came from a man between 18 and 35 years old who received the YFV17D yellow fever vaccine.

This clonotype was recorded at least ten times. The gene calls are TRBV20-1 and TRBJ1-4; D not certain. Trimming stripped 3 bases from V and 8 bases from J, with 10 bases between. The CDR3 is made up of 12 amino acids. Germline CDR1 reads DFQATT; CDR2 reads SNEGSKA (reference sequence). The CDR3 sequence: CSARVTREKLFF. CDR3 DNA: TGCAGTGCTAGGGTGACGAGGGAAAAACTGTTTTTT.

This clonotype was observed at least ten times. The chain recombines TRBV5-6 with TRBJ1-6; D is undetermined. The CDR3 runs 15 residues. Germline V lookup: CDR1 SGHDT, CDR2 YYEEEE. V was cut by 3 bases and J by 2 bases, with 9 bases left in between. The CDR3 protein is CASSWGTPYNSPLHF. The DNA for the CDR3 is TGTGCCAGCAGCTGGGGAACCCCCTATAATTCACCCCTCCACTTT.

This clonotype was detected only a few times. The chain's CDR3 is CASSTRGKNTEAFF. As DNA, the CDR3 is TGTGCCAGCAGTACCAGGGGTAAGAACACTGAAGCTTTCTTT. The chain recombines TRBV12-3 or TRBV12-4 with TRBJ1-1; perhaps TRBD1 as D (6 bases). Trimming stripped 5 bases from V and 1 base from J, with 11 bases between. The CDR3 consists of 14 residues.

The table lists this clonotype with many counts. CDR3 amino acids: CSVDEGADEQFF. The CDR3 nucleotides are TGCAGCGTTGATGAGGGGGCGGATGAGCAGTTCTTC. This chain links TRBV29-1 with TRBJ2-1; 7 bases match TRBD1. Trimming took 3 bases from V and 8 from J; bases not matched to a gene: 4. There are 12 residues in the CDR3. Germline V lookup: CDR1 SQVTM, CDR2 ANQGSEA.

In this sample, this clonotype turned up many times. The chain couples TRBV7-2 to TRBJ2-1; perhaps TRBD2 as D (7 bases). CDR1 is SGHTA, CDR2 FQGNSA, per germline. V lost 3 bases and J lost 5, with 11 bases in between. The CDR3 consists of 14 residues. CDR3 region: CASSLGGANNEQFF. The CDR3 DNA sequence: TGTGCCAGCAGCTTGGGGGGGGCCAACAATGAGCAGTTCTTC.

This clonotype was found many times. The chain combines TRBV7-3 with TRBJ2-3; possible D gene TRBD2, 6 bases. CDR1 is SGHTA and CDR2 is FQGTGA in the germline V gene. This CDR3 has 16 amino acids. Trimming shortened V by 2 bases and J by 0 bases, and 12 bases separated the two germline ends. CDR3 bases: TGTGCCAGCAGCTTAGACGGAGGGACTAGCACAGATACGCAGTATTTT. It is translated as CASSLDGGTSTDTQYF.

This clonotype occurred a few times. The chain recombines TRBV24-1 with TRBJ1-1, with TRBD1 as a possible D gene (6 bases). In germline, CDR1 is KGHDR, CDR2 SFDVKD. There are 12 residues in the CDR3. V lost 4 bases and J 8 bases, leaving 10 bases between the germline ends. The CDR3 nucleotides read TGTGCCACCAGTGACCTTAGGGGGGAAGCTTTCTTT. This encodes CATSDLRGEAFF.

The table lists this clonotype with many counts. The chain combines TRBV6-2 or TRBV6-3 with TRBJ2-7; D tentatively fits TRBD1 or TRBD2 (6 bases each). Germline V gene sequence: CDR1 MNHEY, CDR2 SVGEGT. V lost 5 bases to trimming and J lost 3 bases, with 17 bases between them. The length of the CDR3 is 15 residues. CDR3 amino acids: CASSPTPGGLYEQYF. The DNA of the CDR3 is TGTGCCAGCAGTCCAACCCCCGGGGGCCTCTACGAGCAGTACTTC.

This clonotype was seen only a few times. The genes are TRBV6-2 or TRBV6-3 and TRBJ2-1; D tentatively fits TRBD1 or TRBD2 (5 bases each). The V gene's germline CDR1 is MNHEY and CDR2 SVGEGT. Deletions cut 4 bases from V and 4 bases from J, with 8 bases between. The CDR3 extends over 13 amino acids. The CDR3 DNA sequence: TGTGCCAGCAGTTGGGGGATGTACAATGAGCAGTTCTTC. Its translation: CASSWGMYNEQFF.

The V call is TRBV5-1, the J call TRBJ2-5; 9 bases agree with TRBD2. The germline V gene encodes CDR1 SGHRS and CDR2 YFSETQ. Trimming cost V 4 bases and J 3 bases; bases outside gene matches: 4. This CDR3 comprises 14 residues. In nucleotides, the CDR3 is TGCGCCAGCAGCGTCAGGACTAGCGAAGAGACCCAGTACTTC. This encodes CASSVRTSEETQYF.

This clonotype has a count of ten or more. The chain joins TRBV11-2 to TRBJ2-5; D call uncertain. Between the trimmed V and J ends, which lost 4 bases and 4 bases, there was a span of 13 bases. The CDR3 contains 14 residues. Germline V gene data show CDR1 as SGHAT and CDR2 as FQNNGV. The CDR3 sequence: CASSWASRPETQYF. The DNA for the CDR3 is TGTGCCAGCAGCTGGGCCAGCCGCCCAGAGACCCAGTACTTC.

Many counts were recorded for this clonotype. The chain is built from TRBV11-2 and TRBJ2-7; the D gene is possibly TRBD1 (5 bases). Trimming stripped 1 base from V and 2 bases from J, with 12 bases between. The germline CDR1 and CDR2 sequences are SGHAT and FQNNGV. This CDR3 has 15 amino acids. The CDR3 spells CASSLGTIGTYEQYF. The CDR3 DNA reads TGTGCCAGCAGCTTAGGGACAATTGGGACCTACGAGCAGTACTTC.

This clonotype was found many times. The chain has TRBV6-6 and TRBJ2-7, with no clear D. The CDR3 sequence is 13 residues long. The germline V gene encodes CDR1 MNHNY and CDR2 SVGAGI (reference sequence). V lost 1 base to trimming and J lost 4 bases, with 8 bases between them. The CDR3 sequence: CASSYLLGYEQYV. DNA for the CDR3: TGTGCCAGCAGTTACTTGCTGGGGTACGAGCAGTACGTC.

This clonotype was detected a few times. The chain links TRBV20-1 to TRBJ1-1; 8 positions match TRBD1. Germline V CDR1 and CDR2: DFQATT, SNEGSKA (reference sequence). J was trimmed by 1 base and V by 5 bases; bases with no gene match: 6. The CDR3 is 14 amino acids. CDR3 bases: TGCAGTGCTTCAAGACAGGGGACGAACACTGAAGCTTTCTTT. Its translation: CSASRQGTNTEAFF.

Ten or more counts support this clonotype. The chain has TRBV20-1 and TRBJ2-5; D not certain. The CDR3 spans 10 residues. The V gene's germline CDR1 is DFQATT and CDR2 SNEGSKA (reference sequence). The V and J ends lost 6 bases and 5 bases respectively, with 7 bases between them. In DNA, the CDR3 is TGCAGTGCATTGGGGGAGACCCAGTACTTC. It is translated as CSALGETQYF.

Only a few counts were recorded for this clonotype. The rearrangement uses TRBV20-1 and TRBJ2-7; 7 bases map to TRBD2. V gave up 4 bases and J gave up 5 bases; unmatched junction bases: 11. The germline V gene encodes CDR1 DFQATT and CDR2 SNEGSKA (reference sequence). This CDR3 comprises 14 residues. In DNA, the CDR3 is TGCAGTGCTACTAGACTAGCCCCATACCACGAGCAGTACTTC. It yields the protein CSATRLAPYHEQYF.

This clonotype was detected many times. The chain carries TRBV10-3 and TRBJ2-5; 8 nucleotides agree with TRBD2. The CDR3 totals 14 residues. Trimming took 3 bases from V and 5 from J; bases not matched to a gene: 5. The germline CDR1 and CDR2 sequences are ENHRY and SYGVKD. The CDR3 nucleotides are TGTGCCATCAGTGACCCGCGGGGGGACGAGACCCAGTACTTC. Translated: CAISDPRGDETQYF.

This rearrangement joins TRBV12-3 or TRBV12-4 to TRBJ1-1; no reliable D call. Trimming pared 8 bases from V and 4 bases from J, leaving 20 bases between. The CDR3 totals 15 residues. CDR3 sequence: CASATGGRVATEAFF. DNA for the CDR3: TGTGCCAGCGCTACCGGTGGCCGGGTGGCCACTGAAGCTTTCTTT.

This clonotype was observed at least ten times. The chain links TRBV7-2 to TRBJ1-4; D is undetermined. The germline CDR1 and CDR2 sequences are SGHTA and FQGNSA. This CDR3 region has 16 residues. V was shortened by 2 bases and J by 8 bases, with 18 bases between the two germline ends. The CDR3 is CASSLKFLDPREKLFF. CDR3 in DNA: TGTGCCAGCAGCTTAAAGTTTCTGGACCCCCGGGAAAAACTGTTTTTT. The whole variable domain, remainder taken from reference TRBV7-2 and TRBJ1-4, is GAGVSQSPSNKVTEKGKDVELRCDPISGHTALYWYRQSLGQGLEFLIYFQGNSAPDKSGLPSDRFSAERTGGSVSTLTIQRTQQEDSAVYLCASSLKFLDPREKLFFGSGTQLSVL.

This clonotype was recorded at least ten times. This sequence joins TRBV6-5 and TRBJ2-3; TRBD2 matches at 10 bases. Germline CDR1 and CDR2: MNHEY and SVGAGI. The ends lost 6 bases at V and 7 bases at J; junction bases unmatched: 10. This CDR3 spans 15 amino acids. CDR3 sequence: CASRLLAGVDHTQYF. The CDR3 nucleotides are TGTGCCAGCAGGCTGCTAGCGGGGGTCGATCATACGCAGTATTTT.

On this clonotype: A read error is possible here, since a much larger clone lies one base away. CDR3 DNA sequence: TGTGCCATCAGTTTAGGGCCCACCGGGGAGCTGTTTTTT. As protein: CAISLGPTGELFF. The rearrangement joins TRBV12-3 or TRBV12-4 to TRBJ2-2; D is ambiguous. This CDR3 has 13 amino acids.

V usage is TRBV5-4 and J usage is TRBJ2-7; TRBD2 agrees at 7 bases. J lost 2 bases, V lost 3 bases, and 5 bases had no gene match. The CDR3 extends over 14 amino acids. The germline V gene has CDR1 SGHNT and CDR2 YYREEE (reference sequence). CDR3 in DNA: TGTGCCAGCAGCTACCCTAGCGGAACCTACGAGCAGTACTTC. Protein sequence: CASSYPSGTYEQYF.

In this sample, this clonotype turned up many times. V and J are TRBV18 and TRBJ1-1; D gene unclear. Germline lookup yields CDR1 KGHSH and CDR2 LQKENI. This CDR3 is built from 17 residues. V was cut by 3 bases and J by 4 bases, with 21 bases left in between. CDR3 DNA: TGTGCCAGCTCACCGAGAAACATGGTAGGTGTCGGCACTGAAGCTTTCTTT. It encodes CASSPRNMVGVGTEAFF.

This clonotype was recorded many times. This chain's CDR3 is CASSYTEGYSYNEQFF. The DNA of the CDR3 is TGTGCCAGCAGTTACACCGAGGGGTATTCCTACAATGAGCAGTTCTTC. The J gene is TRBJ2-1, the V gene TRBV6-2 or TRBV6-3; D tentatively reads TRBD1 or TRBD2 (5 bases each). The germline gives CDR1 MNHEY, CDR2 SVGEGT. Trimming removed 2 bases from V and 1 base from J, with 12 bases in between. The CDR3 has 16 residues.

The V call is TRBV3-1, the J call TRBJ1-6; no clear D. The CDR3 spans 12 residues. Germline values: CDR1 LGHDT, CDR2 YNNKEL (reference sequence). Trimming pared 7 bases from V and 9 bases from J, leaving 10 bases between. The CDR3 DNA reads TGTGCCAGCACCCTACAGAGTTCACCCCTCCACTTT. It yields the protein CASTLQSSPLHF.

The CDR3 sequence: CASSFIGTNYEQYF. The DNA of the CDR3 is TGCGCCAGCAGCTTCATCGGAACAAATTACGAGCAGTACTTC. This chain joins TRBV5-1 and TRBJ2-7; D is undetermined. V was clipped by 2 bases and J by 4 bases, with 13 bases between them. CDR3 size: 14 residues. The germline CDR1 and CDR2 sequences are SGHRS and YFSETQ.